The next 17 T cell receptor beta chains were all read from a single sample in a study of cytomegalovirus exposure and HLA in healthy donors. The study ran its PCR with 60 Vbeta and 13 Jbeta primers. Sequencing was performed with immunoSEQ multiplex PCR; in TCRdb, only in-frame clones are kept and a portion is missing. The sample has about 190,000 clones, 86% seen once. The sample was PBMCs. These receptors were taken from a woman under 40 in good health and CMV-seronegative.

In DNA form, the CDR3 reads TGCGCCAGCAGCCAGACCCGGGAAAAGGTCTCACCCCTCCACTTT. This translates into CASSQTREKVSPLHF. The J gene is TRBJ1-6, the V gene TRBV5-1; D call uncertain. The CDR3 spans 15 residues. Trimming took 4 bases from V and 10 from J, leaving 18 bases between them. Germline CDR1 SGHRS, CDR2 YFSETQ.

This clone was detected once. The chain couples TRBV2 to TRBJ2-5; perhaps TRBD1 as D (5 bases). Trimming cost V 6 bases and J 2 bases, with 19 bases left between them. The CDR3 totals 16 residues. The germline gives CDR1 SNHLY, CDR2 FYNNEI. The CDR3 sequence is CASRFRTPKGQETQYF. The DNA for the CDR3 is TGTGCCAGCAGGTTTCGGACACCTAAAGGACAAGAGACCCAGTACTTC.

The chain is built from TRBV5-6 and TRBJ2-1; 8 bases are shared with TRBD2. CDR1 and CDR2 from the germline V gene are SGHDT and YYEEEE. V dropped 4 bases and J dropped 12; count of bases not matched to a gene: 15. The CDR3 is 15 amino acids. For the CDR3, the DNA is TGTGCCAGCAGCCAACAACTAGCGGCTTATCTGGTGCAGTTCTTC. Residues: CASSQQLAAYLVQFF. Full variable domain (remainder filled in from reference TRBV5-6 and TRBJ2-1): DAGVTQSPTHLIKTRGQQVTLRCSPKSGHDTVSWYQQALGQGPQFIFQYYEEEERQRGNFPDRFSGHQFPNYSSELNVNALLLGDSALYLCASSQQLAAYLVQFFGPGTRLTVL.

The gene calls are TRBV5-6 and TRBJ2-7, with 11 bases lining up with TRBD2. Trimming cost V 4 bases and J 5 bases; bases outside gene matches: 8. The CDR3 spans 15 residues. Per the germline V gene, CDR1 is SGHDT and CDR2 is YYEEEE. The CDR3 DNA reads as TGTGCCAGCAGCCCGACTAGCGGGGTCCCCCACGAGCAGTACTTC. Protein sequence: CASSPTSGVPHEQYF.

A few counts support this clone. The chain has TRBV6-5 and TRBJ2-1, with D possibly TRBD2 on 6 matching bases. The CDR3 has 14 amino acids. The germline V and J ends were trimmed by 2 bases and 7 bases, with 12 bases remaining between them. Germline V gene lookup returns CDR1 MNHEY and CDR2 SVGAGI. CDR3 coding DNA: TGTGCCAGCAGTTACACGGGACTGGCGAATGAGCAGTTCTTC. Its translation is CASSYTGLANEQFF.

V gene TRBV27 combines with J gene TRBJ2-2, with 8 positions matching TRBD2. There are 15 residues in the CDR3. The trim removed 0 bases at V and 5 bases at J, leaving 2 bases unmatched. Per the germline V gene, CDR1 is MNHEY and CDR2 is SMNVEV (reference sequence). As DNA, the CDR3 is TGTGCCAGCAGTTTATCGGCGGGGGGAACCGGGGAGCTGTTTTTT. Protein: CASSLSAGGTGELFF.

The chain has TRBV4-1 and TRBJ1-4; TRBD1 agrees at 7 bases. J was trimmed by 5 bases and V by 4 bases; bases with no gene match: 10. The V gene's germline CDR1 is MGHRA and CDR2 YSYEKL. The CDR3 runs 16 residues. The CDR3 here is CASSRRQGQQNEKLFF. In DNA, the CDR3 is TGCGCCAGCAGCCGAAGACAGGGACAGCAAAATGAAAAACTGTTTTTT.

This chain joins TRBV14 and TRBJ2-1; 8 positions agree with TRBD2. The V gene's germline CDR1 is SGHDN and CDR2 FVKESK. CDR3 length: 15 residues. J gave up 5 bases and V 4 bases, and 7 bases lay outside the gene matches. The DNA of the CDR3 is TGTGCCAGCAGCCCGCGGGGGGCTTTTCACAATGAGCAGTTCTTC. This codes for CASSPRGAFHNEQFF.

The chain uses TRBV28 and TRBJ1-5; unclear D gene. Per the germline V gene, CDR1 is MDHEN and CDR2 is SYDVKM. V gave up 6 bases and J gave up 4 bases, with 16 bases separating them. The CDR3 has 15 residues. DNA for the CDR3: TGTGCCAGCAGCCCGGCCCGACGAGGGAATCAGCCCCAGCATTTT. Residues: CASSPARRGNQPQHF.

This clone was observed a few times. The J gene is TRBJ2-2, the V gene TRBV9, with D possibly matching TRBD1 (7 bases). V gave up 0 bases and J gave up 0 bases, with 12 bases separating them. The CDR3 has 17 amino acids. In germline, CDR1 is SGDLS, CDR2 YYNGEE. The CDR3 coding sequence is TGTGCCAGCAGCGTAGTTGGAGGGGGCGCGAACACCGGGGAGCTGTTTTTT. This encodes CASSVVGGGANTGELFF.

The chain carries TRBV6-1 and TRBJ2-7; 7 bases agree with TRBD1. The CDR3 spans 14 residues. CDR1 is MNHNS and CDR2 is SASEGT in the germline V gene. V lost 7 bases to trimming and J lost 4 bases; unmatched junction nucleotides: 10. The CDR3 spells CASTEGAGSYEQYF. DNA for the CDR3: TGTGCCAGCACCGAGGGGGCAGGGTCGTACGAGCAGTACTTC.

The chain carries TRBV7-8 and TRBJ2-3, with D perhaps TRBD1 (6 bases). This CDR3 contains 13 residues. Germline-derived CDR1 and CDR2 are SGHVS and FQNEAQ. With 7 bases removed from V and 10 bases from J, the gap between germline ends came to 18 bases. The CDR3 DNA reads as TGTGCCAGCAACCCGAAGGCGGACAGCGCGCAGTATTTT. Translated: CASNPKADSAQYF.

The chain links TRBV18 to TRBJ2-1, with 14 bases lining up with TRBD2. This CDR3 region has 18 residues. The germline CDR1 and CDR2 sequences are KGHSH and LQKENI. V lost 2 bases and J lost 2; bases outside the gene matches: 5. CDR3 amino acids: CASSPVRLAGGPYNEQFF. The CDR3 DNA reads TGTGCCAGCTCACCAGTTCGACTAGCGGGGGGGCCCTACAATGAGCAGTTCTTC.

The chain carries TRBV5-1 and TRBJ2-2; D not resolved. Germline V gives CDR1 SGHRS, CDR2 YFSETQ. The CDR3 is 15 amino acids. Trimming took off 2 bases at V and 0 bases at J, with 8 bases between the two ends. The CDR3, as DNA: TGCGCCAGCAGCTTTACAGATCCGAACACCGGGGAGCTGTTTTTT. This encodes CASSFTDPNTGELFF.

The V gene is TRBV9, the J gene TRBJ2-1, with TRBD2 identical over 8 bases. The CDR3 extends over 15 amino acids. Germline-derived CDR1 and CDR2 are SGDLS and YYNGEE. The ends lost 0 bases at V and 6 bases at J; junction bases unmatched: 5. CDR3 protein: CASSVVGLVANEQFF. The CDR3 nucleotides are TGTGCCAGCAGCGTAGTGGGACTAGTTGCCAATGAGCAGTTCTTC.

This clone is a singleton in its sample. The V call is TRBV9, the J call TRBJ1-3; no reliable D call. V lost 3 bases and J lost 1, with 5 bases in between. This CDR3 contains 13 residues. Germline CDR1 SGDLS, CDR2 YYNGEE. CDR3 region: CASSDLSGNTIYF. The CDR3 bases are TGTGCCAGCAGCGACCTATCTGGAAACACCATATATTTT.

The chain joins TRBV4-1 to TRBJ2-2; a weak D match, TRBD2 (5 bases). Looked up from germline, CDR1 is MGHRA and CDR2 is YSYEKL. V was clipped by 7 bases and J by 0 bases, with 18 bases between them. The CDR3 is 17 residues long. DNA of the CDR3: TGCGCCAGCAATGAGGGTCACTTATTCGCGAACACCGGGGAGCTGTTTTTT. Protein product: CASNEGHLFANTGELFF.